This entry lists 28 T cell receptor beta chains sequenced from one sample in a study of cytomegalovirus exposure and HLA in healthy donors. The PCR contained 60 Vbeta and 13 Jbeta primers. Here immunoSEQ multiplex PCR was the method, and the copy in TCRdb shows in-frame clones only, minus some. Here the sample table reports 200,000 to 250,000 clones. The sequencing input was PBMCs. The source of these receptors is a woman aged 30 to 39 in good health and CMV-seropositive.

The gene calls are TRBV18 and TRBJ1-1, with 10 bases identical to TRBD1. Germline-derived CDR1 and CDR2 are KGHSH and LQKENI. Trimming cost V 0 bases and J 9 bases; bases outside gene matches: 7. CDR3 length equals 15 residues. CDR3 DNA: TGTGCCAGCTCACCACCGGACAGGGGGTCTGTTAAAGCTTTCTTT. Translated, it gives CASSPPDRGSVKAFF. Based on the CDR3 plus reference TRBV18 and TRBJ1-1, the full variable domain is NAGVMQNPRHLVRRRGQEARLRCSPMKGHSHVYWYRQLPEEGLKFMVYLQKENIIDESGMPKERFSAEFPKEGPSILRIQQVVRGDSAAYFCASSPPDRGSVKAFFGQGTRLTVV.

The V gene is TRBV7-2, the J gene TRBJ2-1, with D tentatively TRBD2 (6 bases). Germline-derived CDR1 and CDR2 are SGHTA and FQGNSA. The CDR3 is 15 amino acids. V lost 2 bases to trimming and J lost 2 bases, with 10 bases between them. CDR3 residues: CASSLSSGAYNEQFF. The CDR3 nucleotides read TGTGCCAGCAGCTTAAGTAGCGGAGCCTACAATGAGCAGTTCTTC.

The CDR3 DNA reads TGCGCCAGCAGCTGGCCTAAGCGGGAGTCAGGGGAGACCCAGTACTTC. Translated, it gives CASSWPKRESGETQYF. The chain is built from TRBV5-1 and TRBJ2-5, with 8 bases fitting TRBD2. Germline V lookup: CDR1 SGHRS, CDR2 YFSETQ. The CDR3 runs 16 residues. J lost 5 bases, V lost 3 bases, and 12 bases had no gene match.

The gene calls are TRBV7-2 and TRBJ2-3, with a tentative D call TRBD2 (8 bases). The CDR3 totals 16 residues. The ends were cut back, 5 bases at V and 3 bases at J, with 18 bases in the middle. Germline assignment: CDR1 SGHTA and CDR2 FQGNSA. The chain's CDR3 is CASSPPGGGATDTQYF. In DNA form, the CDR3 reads TGTGCCAGCAGCCCCCCGGGAGGGGGCGCAACAGATACGCAGTATTTT.

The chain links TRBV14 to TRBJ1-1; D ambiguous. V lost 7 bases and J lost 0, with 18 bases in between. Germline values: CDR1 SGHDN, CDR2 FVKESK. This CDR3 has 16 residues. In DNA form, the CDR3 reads TGTGCCAGCACCCAGGCGGGAGAGGATATGAACACTGAAGCTTTCTTT. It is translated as CASTQAGEDMNTEAFF.

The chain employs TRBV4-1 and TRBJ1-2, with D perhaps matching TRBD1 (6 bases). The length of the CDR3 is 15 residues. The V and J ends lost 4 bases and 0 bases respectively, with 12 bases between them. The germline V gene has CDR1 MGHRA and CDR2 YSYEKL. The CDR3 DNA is TGCGCCAGCAGCCCCCGACAGGTAGCTAACTATGGCTACACCTTC. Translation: CASSPRQVANYGYTF.

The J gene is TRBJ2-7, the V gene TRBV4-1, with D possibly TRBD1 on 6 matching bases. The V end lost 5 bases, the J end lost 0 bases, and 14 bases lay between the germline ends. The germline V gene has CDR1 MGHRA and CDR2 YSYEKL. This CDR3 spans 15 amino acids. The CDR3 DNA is TGCGCCAGCAGCACCAGACAGGCGGCCTCCTACGAGCAGTACTTC. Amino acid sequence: CASSTRQAASYEQYF.

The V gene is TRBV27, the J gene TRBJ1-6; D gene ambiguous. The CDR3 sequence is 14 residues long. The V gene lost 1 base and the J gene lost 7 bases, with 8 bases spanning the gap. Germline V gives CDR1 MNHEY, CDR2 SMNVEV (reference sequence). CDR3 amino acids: CASSLYSPNSPLHF. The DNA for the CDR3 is TGTGCCAGCAGTTTATACTCCCCCAATTCACCCCTCCACTTT.

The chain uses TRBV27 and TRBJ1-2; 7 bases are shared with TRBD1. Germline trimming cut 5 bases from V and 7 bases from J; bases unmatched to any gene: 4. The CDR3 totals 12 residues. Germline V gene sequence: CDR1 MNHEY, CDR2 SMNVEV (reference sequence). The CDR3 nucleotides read TGTGCCAGCAGTCCCACAGGGGTTGGCTACACCTTC. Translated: CASSPTGVGYTF.

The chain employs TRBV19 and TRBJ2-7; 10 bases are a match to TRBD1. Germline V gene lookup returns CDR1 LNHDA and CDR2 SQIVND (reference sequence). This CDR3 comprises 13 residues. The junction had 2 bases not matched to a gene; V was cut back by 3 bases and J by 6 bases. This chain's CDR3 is CASSIRDRGEQYF. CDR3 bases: TGTGCCAGTAGTATCCGGGACAGGGGCGAGCAGTACTTC.

The CDR3, as DNA: TGTGCCAGCAGCCCTAGCGGGGGACGTACCGGGGAGCTGTTTTTT. Residues: CASSPSGGRTGELFF. This sequence joins TRBV7-6 and TRBJ2-2, with TRBD2 matching over 10 bases. V lost 5 bases, J lost 5 bases, and 5 bases stayed unmatched. This CDR3 comprises 15 residues. Germline assignment: CDR1 SGHVS and CDR2 FNYEAQ.

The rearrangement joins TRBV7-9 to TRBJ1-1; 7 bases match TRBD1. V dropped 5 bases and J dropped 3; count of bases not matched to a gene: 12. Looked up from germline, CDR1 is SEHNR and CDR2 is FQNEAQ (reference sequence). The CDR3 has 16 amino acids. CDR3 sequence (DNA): TGTGCCAGCAGCCTCACGAGGGGGCGCGGGGACACTGAAGCTTTCTTT. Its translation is CASSLTRGRGDTEAFF.

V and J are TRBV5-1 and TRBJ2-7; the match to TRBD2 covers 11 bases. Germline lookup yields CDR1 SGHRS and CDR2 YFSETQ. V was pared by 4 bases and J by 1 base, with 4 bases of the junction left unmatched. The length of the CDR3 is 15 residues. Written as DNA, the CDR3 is TGCGCCAGCAGCGCTAGCGGGGGGCCTTCCTACGAGCAGTACTTC. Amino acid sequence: CASSASGGPSYEQYF.

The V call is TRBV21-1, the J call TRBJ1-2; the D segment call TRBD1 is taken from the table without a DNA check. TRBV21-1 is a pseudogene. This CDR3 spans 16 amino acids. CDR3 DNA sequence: TGTGCCAGCAGCCCATGCTGTGGGGCCGCTAACTATGGCTACACCTTC. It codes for CASSPCCGAANYGYTF.

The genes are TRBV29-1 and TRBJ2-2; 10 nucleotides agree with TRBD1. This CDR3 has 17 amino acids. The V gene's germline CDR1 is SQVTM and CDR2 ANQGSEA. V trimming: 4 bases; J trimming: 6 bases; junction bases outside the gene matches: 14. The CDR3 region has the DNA TGCAGCGTTGCCCAAATCCCGGGACAGGGGTACGCCGGGGAGCTGTTTTTT. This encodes CSVAQIPGQGYAGELFF.

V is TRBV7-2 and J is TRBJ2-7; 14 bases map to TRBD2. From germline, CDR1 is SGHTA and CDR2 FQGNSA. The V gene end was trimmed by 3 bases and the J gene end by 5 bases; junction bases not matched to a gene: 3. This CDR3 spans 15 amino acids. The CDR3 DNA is TGTGCCAGCAGCTTGGGACTAGCGGGAGTAGACGAGCAGTACTTC. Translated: CASSLGLAGVDEQYF.

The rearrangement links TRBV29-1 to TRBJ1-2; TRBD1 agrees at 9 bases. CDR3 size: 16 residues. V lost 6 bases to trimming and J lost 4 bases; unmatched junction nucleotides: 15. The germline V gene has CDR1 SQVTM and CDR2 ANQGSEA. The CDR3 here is CSVGGDREFIVYGYTF. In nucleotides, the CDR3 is TGCAGCGTCGGCGGGGACAGGGAGTTCATCGTCTATGGCTACACCTTC. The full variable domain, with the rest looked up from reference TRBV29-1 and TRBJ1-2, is SAVISQKPSRDICQRGTSLTIQCQVDSQVTMMFWYRQQPGQSLTLIATANQGSEATYESGFVIDKFPISRPNLTFSTLTVSNMSPEDSSIYLCSVGGDREFIVYGYTFGSGTRLTVV.

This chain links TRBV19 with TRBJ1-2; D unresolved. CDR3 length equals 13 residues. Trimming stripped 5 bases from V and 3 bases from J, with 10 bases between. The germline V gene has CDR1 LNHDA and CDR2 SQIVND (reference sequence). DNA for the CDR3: TGTGCCAGTAGTCTTTTGCGCGACTATGGCTACACCTTC. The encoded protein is CASSLLRDYGYTF.

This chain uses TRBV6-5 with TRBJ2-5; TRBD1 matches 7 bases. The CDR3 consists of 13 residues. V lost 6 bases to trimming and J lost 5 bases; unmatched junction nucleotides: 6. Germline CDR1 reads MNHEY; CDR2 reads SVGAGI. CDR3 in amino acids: CASRETGMETQYF. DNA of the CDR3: TGTGCCAGCAGAGAGACAGGGATGGAGACCCAGTACTTC.

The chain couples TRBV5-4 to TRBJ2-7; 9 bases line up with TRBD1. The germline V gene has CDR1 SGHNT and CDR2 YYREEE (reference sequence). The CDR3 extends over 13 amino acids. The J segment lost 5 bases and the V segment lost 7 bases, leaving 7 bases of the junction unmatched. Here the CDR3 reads CASGTQGANEQYF. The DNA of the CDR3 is TGTGCCAGCGGCACACAGGGGGCCAACGAGCAGTACTTC.

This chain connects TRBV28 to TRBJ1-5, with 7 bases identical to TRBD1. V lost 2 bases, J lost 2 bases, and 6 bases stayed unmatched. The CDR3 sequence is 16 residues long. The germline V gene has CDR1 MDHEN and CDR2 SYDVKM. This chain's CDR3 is CASSLNPGGGNQPQHF. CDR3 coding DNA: TGTGCCAGCAGTTTAAACCCAGGGGGAGGCAATCAGCCCCAGCATTTT.

DNA for the CDR3: TGCGCCAGCAGCTTAGAGGGAAGTGGTGGCTACACCTTC. It encodes CASSLEGSGGYTF. V gene TRBV5-1 combines with J gene TRBJ1-2; no firm D call. The CDR3 consists of 13 residues. V lost 2 bases and J lost 7, with 12 bases in between. Looked up from germline, CDR1 is SGHRS and CDR2 is YFSETQ.

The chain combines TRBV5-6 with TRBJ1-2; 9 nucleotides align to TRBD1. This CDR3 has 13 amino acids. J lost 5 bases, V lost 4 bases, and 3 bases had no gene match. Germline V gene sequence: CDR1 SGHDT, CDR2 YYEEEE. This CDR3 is CASSGTGWYGYTF. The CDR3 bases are TGTGCCAGCAGCGGGACAGGGTGGTATGGCTACACCTTC.

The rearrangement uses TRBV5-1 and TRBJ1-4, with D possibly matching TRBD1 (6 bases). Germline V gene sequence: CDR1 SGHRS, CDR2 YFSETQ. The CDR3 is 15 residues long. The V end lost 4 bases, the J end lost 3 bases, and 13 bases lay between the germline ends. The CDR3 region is CASSPQQGSNEKLFF. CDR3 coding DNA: TGCGCCAGCAGCCCACAACAGGGATCTAATGAAAAACTGTTTTTT.

Here the CDR3 reads CASKGQGLSTEAFF. The DNA for the CDR3 is TGTGCCAGCAAGGGGCAGGGATTGAGCACTGAAGCTTTCTTT. The J gene is TRBJ1-1, the V gene TRBV6-1; tentative D call: TRBD1 (5 bases). The V end lost 7 bases, the J end lost 4 bases, and 16 bases lay between the germline ends. Germline lookup yields CDR1 MNHNS and CDR2 SASEGT. The CDR3 extends over 14 amino acids.

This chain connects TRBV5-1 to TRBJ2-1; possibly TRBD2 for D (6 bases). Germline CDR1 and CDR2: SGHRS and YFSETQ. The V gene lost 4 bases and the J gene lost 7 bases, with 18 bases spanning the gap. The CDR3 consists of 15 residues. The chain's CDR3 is CASSTMGTSNNEQFF. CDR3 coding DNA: TGCGCCAGCAGCACAATGGGAACTAGCAATAATGAGCAGTTCTTC.

CDR3 nucleotides: TGCGCCAGCAGCCCCCGGACGGGGAGCTCCTACGAGCAGTACTTC. This translates into CASSPRTGSSYEQYF. The chain employs TRBV4-1 and TRBJ2-7, with a tentative D call TRBD2 (5 bases). This CDR3 spans 15 amino acids. Germline V lookup: CDR1 MGHRA, CDR2 YSYEKL. V lost 4 bases and J 0 bases, leaving 13 bases between the germline ends.

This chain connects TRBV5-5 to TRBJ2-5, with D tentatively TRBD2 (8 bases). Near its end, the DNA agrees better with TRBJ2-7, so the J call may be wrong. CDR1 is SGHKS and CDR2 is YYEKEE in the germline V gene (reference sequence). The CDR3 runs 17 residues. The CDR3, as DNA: TGTGCCAGCAGCTTGAATCCGGGAGGGGCAGGGGGTTACGAGCAGTACTTC. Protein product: CASSLNPGGAGGYEQYF.